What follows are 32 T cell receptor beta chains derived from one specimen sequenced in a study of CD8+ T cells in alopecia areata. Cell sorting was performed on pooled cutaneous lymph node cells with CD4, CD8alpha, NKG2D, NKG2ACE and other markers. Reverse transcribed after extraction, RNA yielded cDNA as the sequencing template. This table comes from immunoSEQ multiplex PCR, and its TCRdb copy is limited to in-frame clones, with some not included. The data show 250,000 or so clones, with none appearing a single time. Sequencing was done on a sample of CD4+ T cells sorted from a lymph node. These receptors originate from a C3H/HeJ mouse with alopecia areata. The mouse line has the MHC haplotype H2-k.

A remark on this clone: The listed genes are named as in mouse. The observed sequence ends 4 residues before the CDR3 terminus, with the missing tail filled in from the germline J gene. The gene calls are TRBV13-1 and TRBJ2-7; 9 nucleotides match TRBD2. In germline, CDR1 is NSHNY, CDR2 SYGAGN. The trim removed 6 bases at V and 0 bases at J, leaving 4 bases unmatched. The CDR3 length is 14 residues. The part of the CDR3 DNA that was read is TGTGCCAGCAAGCGGGACTGGGTCTCCTAT. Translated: CASKRDWVSY. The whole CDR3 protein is CASKRDWVSYEQYF.

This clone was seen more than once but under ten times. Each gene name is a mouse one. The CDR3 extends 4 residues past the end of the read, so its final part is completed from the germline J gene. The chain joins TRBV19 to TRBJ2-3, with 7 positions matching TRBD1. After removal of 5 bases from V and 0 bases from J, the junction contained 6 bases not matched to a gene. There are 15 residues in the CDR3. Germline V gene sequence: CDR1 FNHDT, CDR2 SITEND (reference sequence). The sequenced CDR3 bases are TGTGCCAGCAGCCTGACAGGGAGGAGTGCAGAA. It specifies CASSLTGRSAE. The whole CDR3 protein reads CASSLTGRSAETLYF.

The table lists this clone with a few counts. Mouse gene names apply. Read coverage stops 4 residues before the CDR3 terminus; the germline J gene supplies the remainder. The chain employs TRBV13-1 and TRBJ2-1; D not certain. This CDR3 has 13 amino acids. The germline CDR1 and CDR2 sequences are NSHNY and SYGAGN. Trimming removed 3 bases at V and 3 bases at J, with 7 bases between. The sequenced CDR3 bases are TGTGCCAGCAGTGCCGACACCTATGCT. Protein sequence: CASSADTYA. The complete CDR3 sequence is CASSADTYAEQFF.

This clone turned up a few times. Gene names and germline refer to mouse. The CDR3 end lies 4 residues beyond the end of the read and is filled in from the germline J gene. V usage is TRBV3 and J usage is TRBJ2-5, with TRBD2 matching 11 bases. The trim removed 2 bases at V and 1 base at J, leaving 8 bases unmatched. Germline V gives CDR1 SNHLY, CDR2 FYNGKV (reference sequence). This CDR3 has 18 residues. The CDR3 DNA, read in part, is TGTGCCAGCAGCTTAAGTCCCCCGGGACTGGGGGACCAAGAC. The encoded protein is CASSLSPPGLGDQD. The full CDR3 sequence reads CASSLSPPGLGDQDTQYF.

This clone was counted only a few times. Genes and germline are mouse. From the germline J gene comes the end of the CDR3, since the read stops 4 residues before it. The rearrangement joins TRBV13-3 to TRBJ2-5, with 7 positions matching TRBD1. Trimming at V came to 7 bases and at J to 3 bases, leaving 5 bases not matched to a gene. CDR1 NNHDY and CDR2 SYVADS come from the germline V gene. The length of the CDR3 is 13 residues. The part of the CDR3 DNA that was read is TGTGCCAGCCGAAGGGACAGACAAGAC. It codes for CASRRDRQD. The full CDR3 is CASRRDRQDTQYF. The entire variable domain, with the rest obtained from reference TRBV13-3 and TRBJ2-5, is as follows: EAAVTQSPRSKVAVTGGKVTLSCHQTNNHDYMYWYRQDTGHGLRLIHYSYVADSTEKGDIPDGYKASRPSQENFSLILELASLSQTAVYFCASRRDRQDTQYFGPGTRLLVL.

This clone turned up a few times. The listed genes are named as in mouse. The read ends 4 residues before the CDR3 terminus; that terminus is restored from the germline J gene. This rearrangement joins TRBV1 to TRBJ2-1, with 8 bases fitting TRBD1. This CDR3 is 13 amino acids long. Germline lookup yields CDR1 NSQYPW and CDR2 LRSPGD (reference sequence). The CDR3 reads CTCSQGARAEQFF. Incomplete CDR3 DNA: TGCACCTGCAGTCAGGGGGCTCGGGCT. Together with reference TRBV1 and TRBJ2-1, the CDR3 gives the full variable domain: VTLLEQNPRWRLVPRGQAVNLRCILKNSQYPWMSWYQQDLQKQLQWLFTLRSPGDKEVKSLPGADYLATRVTDTELRLQVANMSQGRTLYCTCSQGARAEQFFGPGTRLTVL.

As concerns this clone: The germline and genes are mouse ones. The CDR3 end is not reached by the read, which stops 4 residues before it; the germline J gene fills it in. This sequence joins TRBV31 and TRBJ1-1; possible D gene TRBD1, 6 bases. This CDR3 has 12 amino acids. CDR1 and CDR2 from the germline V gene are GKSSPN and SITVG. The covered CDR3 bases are TGTGCCTGGAGTCCCCCCAGGGGA. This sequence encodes CAWSPPRG. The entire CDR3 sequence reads CAWSPPRGEVFF.

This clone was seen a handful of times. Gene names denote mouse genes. The CDR3 here is CASSAGTGANYAEQFF. The DNA read from the CDR3 is TGTGCCAGCAGTGCCGGGACTGGGGCGAACTATGCT. The V gene is TRBV13-3, the J gene TRBJ2-1, with 10 bases aligning to TRBD2. The CDR3 is cut off 4 residues early in the read; its end comes from the germline J gene. The J segment lost 1 base and the V segment lost 3 bases, leaving 4 bases of the junction unmatched. CDR3 length: 16 residues. Per the germline V gene, CDR1 is NNHDY and CDR2 is SYVADS.

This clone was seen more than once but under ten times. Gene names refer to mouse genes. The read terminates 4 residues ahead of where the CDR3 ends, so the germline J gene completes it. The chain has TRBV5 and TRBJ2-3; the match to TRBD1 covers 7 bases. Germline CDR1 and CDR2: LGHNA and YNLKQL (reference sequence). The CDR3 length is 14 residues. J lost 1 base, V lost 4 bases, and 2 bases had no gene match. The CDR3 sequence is CASSPDRGAETLYF. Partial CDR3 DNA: TGTGCCAGCAGCCCCGACAGGGGTGCAGAA.

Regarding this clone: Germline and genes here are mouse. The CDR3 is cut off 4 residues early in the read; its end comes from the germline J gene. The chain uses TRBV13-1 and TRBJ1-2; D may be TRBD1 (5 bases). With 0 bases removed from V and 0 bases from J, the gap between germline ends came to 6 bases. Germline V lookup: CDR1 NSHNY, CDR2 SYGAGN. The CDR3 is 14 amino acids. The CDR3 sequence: CASSDEGTNSDYTF. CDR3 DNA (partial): TGTGCCAGCAGTGATGAGGGGACAAACTCC.

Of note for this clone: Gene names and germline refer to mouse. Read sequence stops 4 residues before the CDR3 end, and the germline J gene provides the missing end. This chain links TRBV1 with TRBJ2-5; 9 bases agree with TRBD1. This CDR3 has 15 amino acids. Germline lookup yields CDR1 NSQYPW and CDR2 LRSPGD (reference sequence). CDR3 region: CTCSADRTGVDTQYF. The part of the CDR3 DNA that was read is TGCACCTGCAGTGCAGATCGGACAGGGGTGGAC. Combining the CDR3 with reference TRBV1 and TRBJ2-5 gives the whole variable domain VTLLEQNPRWRLVPRGQAVNLRCILKNSQYPWMSWYQQDLQKQLQWLFTLRSPGDKEVKSLPGADYLATRVTDTELRLQVANMSQGRTLYCTCSADRTGVDTQYFGPGTRLLVL.

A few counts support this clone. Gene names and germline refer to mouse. CDR3 amino acids: CASSEDWGKDTQYF. CDR3 DNA, as far as it was read: TGTGCCAGCAGTGAGGACTGGGGGAAAGAC. The rearrangement links TRBV13-1 to TRBJ2-5, with TRBD2 matching 10 bases. The read terminates 4 residues ahead of where the CDR3 ends, so the germline J gene completes it. CDR3 size: 14 residues. Germline CDR1 is NSHNY and CDR2 is SYGAGN.

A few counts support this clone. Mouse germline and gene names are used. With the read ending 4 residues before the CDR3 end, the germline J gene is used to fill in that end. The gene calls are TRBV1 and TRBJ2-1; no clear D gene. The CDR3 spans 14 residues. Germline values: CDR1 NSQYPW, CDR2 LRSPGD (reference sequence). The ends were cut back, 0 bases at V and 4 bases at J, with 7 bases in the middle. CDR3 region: CTCSADVGYAEQFF. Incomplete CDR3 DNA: TGCACCTGCAGTGCAGATGTGGGTTATGCT.

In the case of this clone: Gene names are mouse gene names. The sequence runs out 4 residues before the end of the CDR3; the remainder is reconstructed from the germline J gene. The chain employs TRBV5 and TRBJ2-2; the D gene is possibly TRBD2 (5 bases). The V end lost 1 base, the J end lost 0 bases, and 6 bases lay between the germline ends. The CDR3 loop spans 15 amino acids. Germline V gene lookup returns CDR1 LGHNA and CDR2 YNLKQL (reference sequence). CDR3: CASSQAGPNTGQLYF. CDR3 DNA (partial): TGTGCCAGCAGCCAAGCTGGGCCAAACACCGGG.

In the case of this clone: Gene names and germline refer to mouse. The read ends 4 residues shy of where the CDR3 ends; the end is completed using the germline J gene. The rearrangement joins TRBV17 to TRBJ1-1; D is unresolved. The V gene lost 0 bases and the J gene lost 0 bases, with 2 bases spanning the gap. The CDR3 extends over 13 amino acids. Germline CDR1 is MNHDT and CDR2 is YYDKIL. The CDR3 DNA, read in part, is TGTGCTAGCAGTAGAGATGCAAACACA. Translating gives CASSRDANT. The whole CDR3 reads CASSRDANTEVFF.

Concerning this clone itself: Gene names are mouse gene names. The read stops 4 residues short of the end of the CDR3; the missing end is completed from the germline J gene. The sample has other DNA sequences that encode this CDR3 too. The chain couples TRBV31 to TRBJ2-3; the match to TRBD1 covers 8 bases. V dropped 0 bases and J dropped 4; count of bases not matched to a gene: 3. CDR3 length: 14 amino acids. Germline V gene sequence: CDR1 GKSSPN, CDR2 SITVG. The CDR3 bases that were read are TGTGCCTGGAGTCTAACAGGGGGGACAGAA. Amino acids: CAWSLTGGTE. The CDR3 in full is CAWSLTGGTETLYF. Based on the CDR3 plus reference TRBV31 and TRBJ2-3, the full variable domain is AQTIHQWPVAEIKAVGSPLSLGCTIKGKSSPNLYWYWQATGGTLQQLFYSITVGQVESVVQLNLSASRPKDDQFILSTEKLLLSHSGFYLCAWSLTGGTETLYFGSGTRLTVL.

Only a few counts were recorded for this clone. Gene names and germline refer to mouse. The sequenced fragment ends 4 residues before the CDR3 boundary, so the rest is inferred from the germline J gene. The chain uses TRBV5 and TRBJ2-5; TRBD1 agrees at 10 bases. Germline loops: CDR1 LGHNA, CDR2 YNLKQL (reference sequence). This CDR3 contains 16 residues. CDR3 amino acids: CASSQDPGTGEDTQYF. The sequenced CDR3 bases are TGTGCCAGCAGCCAAGATCCCGGGACAGGGGAGGAC.

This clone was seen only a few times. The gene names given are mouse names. CDR3 DNA, as far as it was read: TGCACCTGCAGTTCACACAGGGGAGAGGGCACCGGG. Translation: CTCSSHRGEGTG. The entire CDR3 sequence reads CTCSSHRGEGTGQLYF. The chain is built from TRBV1 and TRBJ2-2; TRBD1 aligns across 7 bases. Read sequence stops 4 residues before the CDR3 end, and the germline J gene provides the missing end. V was pared by 5 bases and J by 4 bases, with 10 bases of the junction left unmatched. The CDR3 totals 16 residues. Germline V CDR1 and CDR2: NSQYPW, LRSPGD (reference sequence).

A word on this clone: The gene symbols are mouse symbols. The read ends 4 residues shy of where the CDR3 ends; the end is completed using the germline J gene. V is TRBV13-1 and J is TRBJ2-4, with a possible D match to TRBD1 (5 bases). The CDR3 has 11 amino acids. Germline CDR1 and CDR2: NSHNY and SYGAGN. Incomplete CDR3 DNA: TGTGCCAGCAAGGGGTGGAAC. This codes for CASKGWN. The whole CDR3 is CASKGWNTLYF.

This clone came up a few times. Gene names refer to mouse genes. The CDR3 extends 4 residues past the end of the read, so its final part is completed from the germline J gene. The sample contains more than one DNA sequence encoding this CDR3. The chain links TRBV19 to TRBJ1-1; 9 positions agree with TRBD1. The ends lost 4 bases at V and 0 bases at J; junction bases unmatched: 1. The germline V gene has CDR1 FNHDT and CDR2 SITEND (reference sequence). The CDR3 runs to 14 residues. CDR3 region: CASSDRGSNTEVFF. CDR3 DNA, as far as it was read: TGTGCCAGCAGTGACAGGGGGTCAAACACA. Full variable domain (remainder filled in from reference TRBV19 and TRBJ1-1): GGIITQTPKFLIGQEGQKLTLKCQQNFNHDTMYWYRQDSGKGLRLIYYSITENDLQKGDLSEGYDASREKKSSFSLTVTSAQKNEMAVFLCASSDRGSNTEVFFGKGTRLTVV.

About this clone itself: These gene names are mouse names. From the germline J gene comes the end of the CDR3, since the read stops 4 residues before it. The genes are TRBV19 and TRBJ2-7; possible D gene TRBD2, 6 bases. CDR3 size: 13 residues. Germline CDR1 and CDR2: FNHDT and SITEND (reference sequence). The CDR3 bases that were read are TGTGCCAGCAGTCCCCCTCACTGGGAT. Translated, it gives CASSPPHWD. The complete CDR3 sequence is CASSPPHWDEQYF.

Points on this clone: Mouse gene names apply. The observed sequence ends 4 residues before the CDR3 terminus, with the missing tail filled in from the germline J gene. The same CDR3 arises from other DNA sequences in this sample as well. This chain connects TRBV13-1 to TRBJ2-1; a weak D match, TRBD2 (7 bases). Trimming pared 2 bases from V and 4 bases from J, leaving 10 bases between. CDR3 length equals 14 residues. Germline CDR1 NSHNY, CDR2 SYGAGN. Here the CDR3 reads CASSERGGYAEQFF. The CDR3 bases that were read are TGTGCCAGCAGTGAGAGGGGGGGGTATGCT.

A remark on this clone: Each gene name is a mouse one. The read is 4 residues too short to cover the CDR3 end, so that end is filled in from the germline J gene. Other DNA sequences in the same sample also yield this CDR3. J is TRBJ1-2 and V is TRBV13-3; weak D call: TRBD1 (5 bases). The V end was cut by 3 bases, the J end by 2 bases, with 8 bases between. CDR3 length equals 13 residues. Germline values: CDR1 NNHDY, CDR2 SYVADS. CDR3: CASSVTANSDYTF. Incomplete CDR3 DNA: TGTGCCAGCAGTGTGACAGCGAACTCC.

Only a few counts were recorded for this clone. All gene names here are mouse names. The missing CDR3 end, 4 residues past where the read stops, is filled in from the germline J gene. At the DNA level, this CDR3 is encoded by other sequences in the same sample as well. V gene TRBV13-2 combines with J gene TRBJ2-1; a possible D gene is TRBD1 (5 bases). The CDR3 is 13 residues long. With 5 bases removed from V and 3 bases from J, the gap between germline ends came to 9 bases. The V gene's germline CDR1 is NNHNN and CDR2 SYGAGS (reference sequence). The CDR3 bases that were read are TGTGCCAGCGGGGAGACAGTCTATGCT. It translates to CASGETVYA. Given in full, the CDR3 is CASGETVYAEQFF.

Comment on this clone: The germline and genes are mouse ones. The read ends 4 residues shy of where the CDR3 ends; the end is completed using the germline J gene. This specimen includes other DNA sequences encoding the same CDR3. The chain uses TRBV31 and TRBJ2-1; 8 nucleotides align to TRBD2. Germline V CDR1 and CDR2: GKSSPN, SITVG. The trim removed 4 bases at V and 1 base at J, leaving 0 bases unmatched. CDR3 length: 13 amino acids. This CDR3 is CAWTGGNYAEQFF. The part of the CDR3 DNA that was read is TGTGCCTGGACTGGGGGGAACTATGCT. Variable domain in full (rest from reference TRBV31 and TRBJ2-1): AQTIHQWPVAEIKAVGSPLSLGCTIKGKSSPNLYWYWQATGGTLQQLFYSITVGQVESVVQLNLSASRPKDDQFILSTEKLLLSHSGFYLCAWTGGNYAEQFFGPGTRLTVL.

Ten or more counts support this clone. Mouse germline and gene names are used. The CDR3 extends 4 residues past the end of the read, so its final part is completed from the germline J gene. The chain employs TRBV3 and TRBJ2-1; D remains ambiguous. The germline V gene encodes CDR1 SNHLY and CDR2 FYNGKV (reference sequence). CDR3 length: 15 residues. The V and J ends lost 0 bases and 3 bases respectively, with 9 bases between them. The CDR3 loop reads CASSLAAGFYAEQFF. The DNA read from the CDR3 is TGTGCCAGCAGCTTAGCGGCAGGATTCTATGCT.

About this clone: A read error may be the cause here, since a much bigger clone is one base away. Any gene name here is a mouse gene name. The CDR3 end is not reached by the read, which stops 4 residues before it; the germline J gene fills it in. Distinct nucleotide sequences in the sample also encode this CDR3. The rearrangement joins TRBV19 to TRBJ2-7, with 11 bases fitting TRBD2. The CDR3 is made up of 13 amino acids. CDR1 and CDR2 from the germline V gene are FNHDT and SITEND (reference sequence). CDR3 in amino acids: CASRRTGGYEQYF. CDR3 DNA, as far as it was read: TGTGCCAGCAGGCGGACTGGGGGGTAT.

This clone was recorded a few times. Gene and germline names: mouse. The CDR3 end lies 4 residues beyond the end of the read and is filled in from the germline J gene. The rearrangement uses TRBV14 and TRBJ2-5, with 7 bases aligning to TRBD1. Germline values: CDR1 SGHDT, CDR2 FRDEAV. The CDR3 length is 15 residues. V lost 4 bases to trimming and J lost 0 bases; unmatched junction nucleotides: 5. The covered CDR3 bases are TGTGCCAGCAGTCGACAGGGCTTTAACCAAGAC. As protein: CASSRQGFNQD. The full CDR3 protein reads CASSRQGFNQDTQYF.

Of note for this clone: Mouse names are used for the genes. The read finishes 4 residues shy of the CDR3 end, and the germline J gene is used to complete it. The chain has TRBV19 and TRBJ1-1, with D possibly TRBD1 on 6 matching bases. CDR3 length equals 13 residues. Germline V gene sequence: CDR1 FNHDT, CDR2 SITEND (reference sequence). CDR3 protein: CASRNDRTPEVFF. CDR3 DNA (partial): TGTGCCAGCAGAAATGACAGGACCCCA.

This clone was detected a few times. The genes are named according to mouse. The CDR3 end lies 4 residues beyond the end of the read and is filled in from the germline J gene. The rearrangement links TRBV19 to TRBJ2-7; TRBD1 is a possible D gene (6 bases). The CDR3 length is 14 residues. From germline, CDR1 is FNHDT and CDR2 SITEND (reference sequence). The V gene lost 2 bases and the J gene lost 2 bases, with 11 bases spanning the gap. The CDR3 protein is CASSIGQGTYEQYF. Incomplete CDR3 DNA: TGTGCCAGCAGTATCGGCCAGGGGACCTAT.

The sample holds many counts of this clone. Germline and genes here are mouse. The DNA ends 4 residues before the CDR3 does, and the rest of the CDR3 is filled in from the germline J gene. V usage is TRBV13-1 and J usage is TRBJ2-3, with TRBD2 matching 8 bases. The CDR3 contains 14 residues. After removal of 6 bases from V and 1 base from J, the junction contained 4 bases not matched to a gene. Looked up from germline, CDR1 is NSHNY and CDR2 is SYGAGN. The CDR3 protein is CASKGGRGAETLYF. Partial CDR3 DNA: TGTGCCAGCAAGGGGGGGCGCGGTGCAGAA.

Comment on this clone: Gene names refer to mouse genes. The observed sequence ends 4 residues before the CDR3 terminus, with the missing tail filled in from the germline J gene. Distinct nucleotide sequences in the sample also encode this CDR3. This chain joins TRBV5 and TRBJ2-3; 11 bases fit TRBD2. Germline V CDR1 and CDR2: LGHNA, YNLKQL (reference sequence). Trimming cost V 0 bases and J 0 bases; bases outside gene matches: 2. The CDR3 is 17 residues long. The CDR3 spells CASSQDGTGGSAETLYF. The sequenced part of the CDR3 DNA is TGTGCCAGCAGCCAAGATGGGACTGGGGGTAGTGCAGAA.